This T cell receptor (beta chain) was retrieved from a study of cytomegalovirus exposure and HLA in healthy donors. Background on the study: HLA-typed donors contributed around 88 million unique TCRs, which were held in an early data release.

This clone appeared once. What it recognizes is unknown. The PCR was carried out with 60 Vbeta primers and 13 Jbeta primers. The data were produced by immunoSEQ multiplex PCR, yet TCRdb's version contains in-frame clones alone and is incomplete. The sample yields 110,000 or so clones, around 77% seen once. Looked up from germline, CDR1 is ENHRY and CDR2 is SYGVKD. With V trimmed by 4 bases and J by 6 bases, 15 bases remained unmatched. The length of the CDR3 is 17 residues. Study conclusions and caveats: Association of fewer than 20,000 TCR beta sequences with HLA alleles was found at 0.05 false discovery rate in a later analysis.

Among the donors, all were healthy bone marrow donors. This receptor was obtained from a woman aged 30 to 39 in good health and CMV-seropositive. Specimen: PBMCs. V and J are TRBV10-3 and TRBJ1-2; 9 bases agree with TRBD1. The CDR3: CAISVSSGGQGNHGYTF. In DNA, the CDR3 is TGTGCCATCAGTGTGTCTTCCGGTGGACAGGGGAACCATGGCTACACCTTC.